Listed here is a single TCR beta chain. The entry originates in a study of PD-L1 blockade in urothelial cancer. The wider study: It was at 3 weeks (second dose) and 6 weeks after treatment start that blood was analyzed.

Trimming took 0 bases from V and 4 from J; bases not matched to a gene: 4. CDR1 LNHNV and CDR2 YYDKDF come from the germline V gene (reference sequence). CDR3 size: 15 residues. Produced via immunoSEQ multiplex PCR; TCRdb's table is partial and in-frame only. Counted here are about 84,000 clones, 82% occurring once; the ten biggest clones make up over 7.5%. Enrolled patients showed locally advanced or metastatic urothelial carcinoma. The receptor was isolated from a man in his 70s with urothelial cancer. The rearrangement uses TRBV15 and TRBJ1-1; TRBD1 matches at 8 bases. This sample comprised PBMCs, obtained around atezolizumab (anti-PD-L1) treatment. In DNA form, the CDR3 reads TGTGCCACCAGCAGAGAGGCAGGGGGCGGCACTGAAGCTTTCTTT. Translating it yields CATSREAGGGTEAFF. Drawing the rest from reference TRBV15 and TRBJ1-1, the complete variable domain is DAMVIQNPRYQVTQFGKPVTLSCSQTLNHNVMYWYQQKSSQAPKLLFHYYDKDFNNEADTPDNFQSRRPNTSFCFLDIRSPGLGDTAMYLCATSREAGGGTEAFFGQGTRLTVV.